The entry below gives a single T cell receptor beta chain sequence along with its context. Its cognate antigen is unknown. The CDR3 totals 17 residues. CDR1 and CDR2 (germline): MNHEY, SVGEGT. TCRdb reanalyzed the 5' RACE reads, giving one entry per CDR3 protein sequence and no DNA. The clone table shows over 90,000 distinct CDR3 sequences, with the ten largest holding approximately 1.8%. The data derive from a study of monozygotic twins with inflammatory bowel disease. Study outcomes and limitations: No discrimination was achieved between different T cell subtypes. Comparison of concordant versus discordant twins revealed no difference in repertoire similarity, possibly due to limited power.

The rearrangement joins TRBV6-2 or TRBV6-3 to TRBJ2-7; TCRdb proposes TRBD2, but this gene call is untestable without DNA. The source material was blood. This TCR was sampled from a human donor with ulcerative colitis or Crohn's disease, or a healthy co-twin of an affected twin (not recorded which). The CDR3 is CASRTSGLLISSYEQYF.